These T cell receptor beta chains were read from a single sample in a study of shared clonotypes between healthy human individuals. Only in-frame clones appear in the TCRdb table, and some are missing; sequencing was by immunoSEQ multiplex PCR. The table includes approximately 180,000 clones, about 93% detected once. Sequencing was carried out using naive CD4+ T cells sorted from blood. Every receptor here comes from a woman aged 25 to 39 in good health. CDR3s include the opening cysteine and the closing phenylalanine or tryptophan. A D gene is named only where the DNA matches it firmly. Clone size appears in some rows only: once, few, many, or a class for an expanded clone.

-,TRBV19,once,CASSTGLNTEAFF
-,TRBV5-1,-,CASSLDRTNEKLFF
-,TRBV27,-,CASLKSVNYNEQFF
-,TRBV28,-,CVSSRPGEQYF
-,TRBV7-6,-,CASSLHREVEKLFF
TRBD2,TRBV11-2,-,CASSFIAGVYEQYF
-,TRBV7-8,once,CASSPNQVAGSKNEQFF
-,TRBV27,once,CASSLSRLPMDYNEQFF
TRBD2,TRBV2,-,CASRVLAGGPGEQFF
-,TRBV25-1,-,CASSTADSPGIHGYTF
TRBD1,TRBV7-9,-,CASSLVPGTGEKETQYF
TRBD1,TRBV7-2,-,CASSIQGYYGYTF
-,TRBV28,few,CASSRQRNQPQHF
-,TRBV28,-,CASSSSSGARTF
TRBD2,TRBV11-2,-,CASSTKRTSDNGELFF
-,TRBV11-2,-,CASSVMALAKNIQYF
-,TRBV7-2,-,CASSSPGLGTQYF
TRBD1,TRBV18,-,CASSPPQGASYEQYF
-,TRBV29-1,-,CSVVEGEKLFF
TRBD1,TRBV27,-,CASSYRGRSYEQYF
-,TRBV2,-,CASSLDYLEQYF
TRBD1,TRBV27,many,CASSLTGQGTLGNTEAFF
TRBD1,TRBV15,-,CATSRAGTGVYEQYF
-,TRBV10-3,-,CATRGSNQPQHF
TRBD2,TRBV27,-,CASSPGLASYEQYF
TRBD1,TRBV2,-,CASRRDRRFF
-,TRBV5-6,-,CASSLLSGYNEQFF
-,TRBV27,-,CASSSRGESGSFEQYF
-,TRBV14,once,CASSPRWGDWEQFF
TRBD2,TRBV18,-,CASSIGLAGAEELFF
-,TRBV7-9,-,CASSLVLRLGTATNEKLFF
TRBD1,TRBV7-2,-,CASSLQGASNQPQHF
-,TRBV10-1,-,CASSGGAGANVLTF
TRBD2,TRBV10-3,-,CAIRPSTSGTGELFF
-,TRBV21-1,-,CASSKTLRGRRDYDYTF
TRBD2,TRBV4-1,-,CASSQMGLAGTSYNEQFF
-,TRBV5-6,-,CASSPGRGNQPQHF
-,TRBV7-6,-,CASRRKGGQNTGELFF
-,TRBV7-6,-,CASSSRDTQYF
TRBD2,TRBV5-1,-,CASSPPSGRAYEQFF
-,TRBV19,-,CASSIGGAAGTEAFF
-,TRBV11-3,-,CASSLRQGYEQYF
TRBD1,TRBV6-6,-,CASSYMGQGAKRTWDF
-,TRBV7-8,once,CASSLVRKEQYF
-,TRBV5-1,-,CASSLSQYNEQFF
TRBD2,TRBV19,-,CASSGGSSYEQYF
-,TRBV20-1,-,CSAGEDTEAFF
-,TRBV5-1,-,CASSPRTGQRGETQYF
TRBD2,TRBV15,-,CATSRGWTSGTGDEQYF
TRBD2,TRBV5-1,-,CASSLVGLGADTQYF
-,TRBV28,-,CASSSRAQGPGEQYF
-,TRBV28,-,CASSLSEVYEQYF